One sample yielded the 32 T cell receptor beta chains listed below, sequenced in a study of CD8+CD57+ T cells in acquired aplastic anemia. The sequenced patients had an expansion of CD8+CD57+ cells seen by flow cytometry. Researchers used genomic DNA as the template to profile TCR beta VDJ and CDR3. In TCRdb, the reads were re-called with MiXCR into one record per CDR3 protein. The sample holds about 190,000 distinct CDR3 sequences; more than 45% are singletons and the top ten take around a tenth. Sequenced input: sorted CD4+, CD8+, or CD8+CD57+ T cells (not recorded which) from PBMCs. These receptors originate from a human donor with aplastic anemia.

The chain employs TRBV10-3 and TRBJ2-3; D gene uncertain. Trimming cost V 0 bases and J 0 bases, with 7 bases left between them. CDR3 size: 15 residues. Germline CDR1 reads ENHRY; CDR2 reads SYGVKD. Written as DNA, the CDR3 is TGTGCCATCAGTGAGTCTAGAACTAGCACAGATACGCAGTATTTT. It yields the protein CAISESRTSTDTQYF.

This clonotype came up a few times. One base away lies a much larger clone, so this may be a sequencing read error. The J gene is TRBJ1-5, the V gene TRBV5-1, with D possibly TRBD1 on 6 matching bases. This CDR3 spans 14 amino acids. Trimming took off 4 bases at V and 6 bases at J, with 14 bases between the two ends. The germline V gene has CDR1 SGHRS and CDR2 YFSETQ. The CDR3 loop is CASSQQGGSQPQHF. The CDR3 DNA follows: TGCGCCAGCAGCCAACAGGGAGGCAGTCAGCCCCAGCATTTT.

V usage is TRBV27 and J usage is TRBJ2-5; a weak D match, TRBD1 (6 bases). The CDR3 is 12 amino acids. Germline loops: CDR1 MNHEY, CDR2 SMNVEV (reference sequence). With 8 bases removed from V and 8 bases from J, the gap between germline ends came to 15 bases. CDR3 sequence (DNA): TGTGCCAGCTCTATGGACAGAGTCACCCAGTACTTC. Translation gives CASSMDRVTQYF.

The J gene is TRBJ2-7, the V gene TRBV6-1; tentative D call: TRBD2 (7 bases). The CDR3 runs to 16 residues. Germline CDR1 reads MNHNS; CDR2 reads SASEGT. V shed 8 bases and J shed 3 bases, with 23 bases lying between them. The CDR3 nucleotides are TGTGCCAGCCTGGGGGTTGGTGGGGGGGGCGTCTACGAGCAGTACTTC. Protein product: CASLGVGGGGVYEQYF.

V gene TRBV15 combines with J gene TRBJ1-3; the match to TRBD1 covers 11 bases. The CDR3 is 15 amino acids. After removal of 9 bases from V and 3 bases from J, the junction contained 7 bases not matched to a gene. Germline CDR1 reads LNHNV; CDR2 reads YYDKDF (reference sequence). Here the CDR3 DNA reads TGTGCCACTGGCAGAGGGACAGGGGGTGGAAACACCATATATTTT. Amino acid sequence: CATGRGTGGGNTIYF.

V is TRBV19 and J is TRBJ2-7; TRBD1 matches 9 bases. Germline V CDR1 and CDR2: LNHDA, SQIVND (reference sequence). Unmatched junction bases numbered 6, after V lost 1 base and J lost 5 bases. This CDR3 is built from 15 residues. DNA of the CDR3: TGTGCCAGTAGTATAGCTGGGACAGGGTTAAACGAGCAGTACTTC. This sequence encodes CASSIAGTGLNEQYF.

The rearrangement links TRBV10-2 to TRBJ2-5; D remains unclear. The germline V and J ends were trimmed by 3 bases and 2 bases, with 7 bases remaining between them. CDR3 length: 13 residues. The V gene's germline CDR1 is WSHSY and CDR2 SAAADI. The CDR3 sequence is CASSDTVQETQYF. The CDR3 region has the DNA TGCGCCAGCAGTGACACAGTTCAAGAGACCCAGTACTTC.

The V call is TRBV20-1, the J call TRBJ2-7; TRBD1 agrees at 10 bases. The CDR3 has 14 residues. The germline gives CDR1 DFQATT, CDR2 SNEGSKA (reference sequence). Germline trimming cut 4 bases from V and 4 bases from J; bases unmatched to any gene: 7. The CDR3 DNA reads as TGCAGTGCTAAGGACAGGGGGGCATGGTACGAGCAGTACTTC. Translated, it gives CSAKDRGAWYEQYF.

This clonotype came up a few times. V and J are TRBV30 and TRBJ1-5, with a weak D call TRBD1 (5 bases). Germline CDR1 reads GTSNPN; CDR2 reads SVGIG (reference sequence). The CDR3 totals 13 residues. V was trimmed by 2 bases and J by 5 bases, leaving 10 bases between them. This CDR3 reads CAWSLLGDQPQHF. For the CDR3, the DNA is TGTGCCTGGAGTTTATTGGGGGATCAGCCCCAGCATTTT.

This rearrangement joins TRBV20-1 to TRBJ1-5; TRBD1 matches 11 bases. Germline-derived CDR1 and CDR2 are DFQATT and SNEGSKA (reference sequence). V dropped 4 bases and J dropped 2; count of bases not matched to a gene: 7. The CDR3 sequence is 16 residues long. DNA of the CDR3: TGCAGTGCTATGGGGGGACAGGGGGGAGGCAATCAGCCCCAGCATTTT. Protein product: CSAMGGQGGGNQPQHF.

This clonotype was detected ten times or more. This chain connects TRBV7-9 to TRBJ2-7; 8 bases line up with TRBD1. The CDR3 consists of 15 residues. V was pared by 4 bases and J by 5 bases, with 10 bases of the junction left unmatched. CDR1 is SEHNR, CDR2 FQNEAQ, per germline (reference sequence). The CDR3 protein is CASSSKLGRGHEQYF. The DNA for the CDR3 is TGTGCCAGCAGCTCCAAGTTGGGCAGGGGGCACGAGCAGTACTTC.

The CDR3: CASTPQAGVGNSPLHF. CDR3 in DNA: TGTGCCAGCACCCCGCAGGCAGGGGTGGGCAATTCACCCCTCCACTTT. The chain employs TRBV11-2 and TRBJ1-6, with TRBD1 as a possible D gene (6 bases). V was cut by 7 bases and J by 7 bases, with 20 bases left in between. This CDR3 spans 16 amino acids. From germline, CDR1 is SGHAT and CDR2 FQNNGV. Supplemented by reference TRBV11-2 and TRBJ1-6, the full variable domain reads EAGVAQSPRYKIIEKRQSVAFWCNPISGHATLYWYQQILGQGPKLLIQFQNNGVVDDSQLPKDRFSAERLKGVDSTLKIQPAKLEDSAVYLCASTPQAGVGNSPLHFGNGTRLTVT.

As concerns this clonotype: Mismatch with germline at one junction end may stem from a read error. The rearrangement joins TRBV24-1 to TRBJ1-1; TRBD1 is a possible D gene (5 bases). The CDR3 totals 14 residues. Germline-derived CDR1 and CDR2 are KGHDR and SFDVKD. The CDR3 DNA reads as TGTGCCGCCAGCGCCAAGGTCGGGGGCACTGAAGCTTTCTTT. It translates to CAASAKVGGTEAFF.

The chain links TRBV7-3 to TRBJ2-7, with 9 bases identical to TRBD1. Germline values: CDR1 SGHTA, CDR2 FQGTGA. The CDR3 has 12 amino acids. With 6 bases clipped from V and 6 bases from J, the junction kept 3 bases outside the gene matches. CDR3 nucleotide sequence: TGTGCCAGCAGTCGGACAGGGGTCGAGCAGTACTTC. This codes for CASSRTGVEQYF.

To note about this clonotype: The junction differs from germline at one of its ends, possibly a read error. The chain recombines TRBV19 with TRBJ1-2; TRBD1 agrees at 8 bases. The CDR3 loop spans 13 amino acids. Germline V lookup: CDR1 LNHDA, CDR2 SQIVND (reference sequence). CDR3: CVSLRGLRDGYTF. Here the CDR3 DNA reads TGTGTCAGTCTCAGGGGGCTTCGGGATGGCTACACCTTC. The whole variable domain, remainder taken from reference TRBV19 and TRBJ1-2, is DGGITQSPKYLFRKEGQNVTLSCEQNLNHDAMYWYRQDPGQGLRLIYYSQIVNDFQKGDIAEGYSVSREKKESFPLTVTSAQKNPTAFYLCVSLRGLRDGYTFGSGTRLTVV.

This rearrangement joins TRBV11-1 to TRBJ2-5; possibly TRBD2 for D (6 bases). This CDR3 contains 17 residues. V lost 1 base to trimming and J lost 1 base, with 16 bases between them. CDR1 and CDR2 (germline): SGHAT, FQDESV (reference sequence). CDR3 sequence (DNA): TGTGCCAGCAGCTTAGGCCTAGGGAGGCTACTCCAAGAGACCCAGTACTTC. It translates to CASSLGLGRLLQETQYF.

This clonotype was picked up many times. The chain couples TRBV25-1 to TRBJ2-5, with D perhaps TRBD1 (6 bases). Trimming took 7 bases from V and 4 from J, leaving 13 bases between them. Germline V gene lookup returns CDR1 MGHDK and CDR2 SYGVNS. The CDR3 covers 13 residues. CDR3: CASTNVGGETQYF. The DNA for the CDR3 is TGTGCCAGCACCAACGTAGGGGGAGAGACCCAGTACTTC.

This chain links TRBV5-5 with TRBJ2-5, with TRBD2 identical over 9 bases. Germline V gene sequence: CDR1 SGHKS, CDR2 YYEKEE (reference sequence). Trimming took 4 bases from V and 0 from J; bases not matched to a gene: 7. The CDR3 length is 16 residues. The CDR3 sequence is CASSANSGSYQETQYF. The DNA of the CDR3 is TGTGCCAGCAGCGCAAATAGCGGGAGCTACCAAGAGACCCAGTACTTC.

In this sample, this clonotype turned up many times. The rearrangement uses TRBV29-1 and TRBJ1-1; D is unresolved. The V and J ends lost 7 bases and 8 bases respectively, with 17 bases between them. This CDR3 is 12 amino acids long. CDR1 and CDR2 (germline): SQVTM, ANQGSEA. The CDR3 here is CSATRAGREAFF. CDR3 nucleotides: TGCAGCGCCACTCGGGCGGGAAGAGAAGCTTTCTTT.

To note about this clonotype: Given a much more abundant clone one base away, this may be a read error. The CDR3 reads CASSCSRTSSYEQYF. The DNA for the CDR3 is TGTGCCAGCAGTTGCTCGAGAACTAGTTCCTACGAGCAGTACTTC. The chain combines TRBV6-5 with TRBJ2-7, with D perhaps matching TRBD2 (5 bases). Germline lookup yields CDR1 MNHEY and CDR2 SVGAGI. The CDR3 consists of 15 residues. V was clipped by 4 bases and J by 1 base, with 14 bases between them.

This clonotype was counted ten times or more. The V and J genes are TRBV3-1 and TRBJ2-1, with D possibly called TRBD1 or TRBD2 (6 bases each). The CDR3 covers 18 residues. Trimming shortened V by 4 bases and J by 3 bases, and 22 bases separated the two germline ends. Germline V gene sequence: CDR1 LGHDT, CDR2 YNNKEL (reference sequence). The CDR3, as DNA: TGTGCCAGCAGCCCTCGCGGGATGGGGGGCGACCTCTACAATGAGCAGTTCTTC. Translating gives CASSPRGMGGDLYNEQFF.

A word on this clonotype: Just one base apart from a much larger clone, this may be a read error. The genes are TRBV14 and TRBJ2-3, with 9 bases that match TRBD2. The germline V gene encodes CDR1 SGHDN and CDR2 FVKESK. There are 16 residues in the CDR3. CDR3 loop: CAGSQGVAGDPHTQYF. As DNA, the CDR3 is TGTGCCGGCAGCCAAGGGGTAGCGGGAGACCCCCATACGCAGTATTTT.

CDR3 amino acids: CASSVMDSSQYQGLEQYF. The CDR3 nucleotides are TGTGCCAGCAGTGTGATGGACAGCAGCCAATACCAAGGGTTAGAGCAGTACTTC. The V call is TRBV25-1, the J call TRBJ2-7; TRBD1 might be the D (6 bases). The CDR3 loop spans 18 amino acids. CDR1 and CDR2 from the germline V gene are MGHDK and SYGVNS. Trimming stripped 4 bases from V and 7 bases from J, with 29 bases between.

This clonotype was counted many times. V usage is TRBV7-9 and J usage is TRBJ2-7, with D perhaps assigned TRBD1 or TRBD2 (5 bases each). Between the trimmed V and J ends, which lost 1 base and 0 bases, there was a span of 10 bases. Germline V gives CDR1 SEHNR, CDR2 FQNEAQ (reference sequence). CDR3 length: 15 residues. The CDR3 bases are TGTGCCAGCAGCTTAGGAGGGACCGCCTCCTACGAGCAGTACTTC. It is translated as CASSLGGTASYEQYF.

The chain uses TRBV29-1 and TRBJ1-5; 7 bases fit TRBD1. This CDR3 is built from 12 residues. Trimming at V came to 4 bases and at J to 4 bases, leaving 1 base not matched to a gene. Germline CDR1 and CDR2: SQVTM and ANQGSEA. CDR3: CSVADRNQPQHF. The CDR3 coding sequence is TGCAGCGTTGCGGACAGGAATCAGCCCCAGCATTTT.

This clonotype was seen a few times. A read error may be the cause here, since a much bigger clone is one base away. The V gene is TRBV7-2, the J gene TRBJ2-7; no clear D gene. There are 13 residues in the CDR3. Germline V CDR1 and CDR2: SGHTA, FQGNSA. CDR3 DNA: TGTGCCAGCGGCTTACTTTCGCGATACGAGCAGTACTTC. Its protein is CASGLLSRYEQYF. Supplemented by reference TRBV7-2 and TRBJ2-7, the full variable domain reads GAGVSQSPSNKVTEKGKDVELRCDPISGHTALYWYRQSLGQGLEFLIYFQGNSAPDKSGLPSDRFSAERTGGSVSTLTIQRTQQEDSAVYLCASGLLSRYEQYFGPGTRLTVT.

The chain combines TRBV6-5 with TRBJ2-7; D is possibly TRBD1 (5 bases). Germline CDR1 reads MNHEY; CDR2 reads SVGAGI. CDR3 length: 15 amino acids. The germline V and J ends were trimmed by 0 bases and 2 bases, with 11 bases remaining between them. The CDR3 loop is CASSYSAGWTYEQYF. The CDR3 bases are TGTGCCAGCAGTTACTCGGCAGGGTGGACCTACGAGCAGTACTTC.

The DNA for the CDR3 is TGTGCCAGCAGTCCACAGGGAGATGGCTACACCTTC. Its protein is CASSPQGDGYTF. V is TRBV14 and J is TRBJ1-2; TRBD1 is a possible D gene (6 bases). This CDR3 has 12 amino acids. V dropped 6 bases and J dropped 6 bases, with 11 bases sitting between them. CDR1 SGHDN and CDR2 FVKESK come from the germline V gene.

This sequence joins TRBV5-1 and TRBJ2-1; 8 nucleotides line up with TRBD2. The CDR3 runs 15 residues. Unmatched junction bases numbered 7, after V lost 0 bases and J lost 8 bases. Germline loops: CDR1 SGHRS, CDR2 YFSETQ. CDR3 bases: TGCGCCAGCAGCTTGGTAGCGGGATGGGGTGATGAGCAGTTCTTC. It translates to CASSLVAGWGDEQFF. The complete variable domain, with remaining parts taken from reference TRBV5-1 and TRBJ2-1, reads KAGVTQTPRYLIKTRGQQVTLSCSPISGHRSVSWYQQTPGQGLQFLFEYFSETQRNKGNFPGRFSGRQFSNSRSEMNVSTLELGDSALYLCASSLVAGWGDEQFFGPGTRLTVL.

V and J are TRBV15 and TRBJ1-2; D remains ambiguous. This CDR3 contains 14 residues. V was shortened by 1 base and J by 11 bases, with 17 bases between the two germline ends. Germline V gives CDR1 LNHNV, CDR2 YYDKDF (reference sequence). The CDR3 loop is CATSRARGRAKYTF. The CDR3 nucleotides are TGTGCCACCAGCAGAGCCCGCGGGAGGGCCAAGTACACCTTC.

The J gene is TRBJ2-5, the V gene TRBV12-3 or TRBV12-4, with 10 bases matching TRBD2. The junction had 14 bases not matched to a gene; V was cut back by 7 bases and J by 12 bases. CDR3 size: 14 residues. CDR3 DNA sequence: TGTGCCAGCAAGGCTAGCGGGAGACTGGAAGGGAAGTACTTC. Translated, it gives CASKASGRLEGKYF.

The chain combines TRBV29-1 with TRBJ1-2; no firm D call. The CDR3 is 12 residues long. Germline CDR1 SQVTM, CDR2 ANQGSEA. Trimming left V 4 bases short and J 11 bases short, with 17 bases between. The CDR3 DNA reads TGCAGCGTTGGTGGAAATGTAGAGGGATACACCTTC. Amino acids: CSVGGNVEGYTF.